This T cell receptor (beta chain) was captured in a study of early T cells in non-severe SARS-CoV-2 infection. The overall study: Bulk RNA isolated from unsorted whole blood underwent sequencing; chains were not paired.

Researchers attached unique molecular identifiers to individual cDNA molecules. Each CDR3 protein gets one entry after TCRdb re-called the 5' RACE reads with MiXCR. Here the sample spans about 100,000 distinct CDR3 sequences, 13% being singletons. Per germline, CDR1 SEHNR and CDR2 FQNEAQ (reference sequence). This CDR3 has 17 residues. V trimming: 5 bases; J trimming: 3 bases; junction bases outside the gene matches: 13. The clonotype comes from an adult who was a healthcare worker with PCR-confirmed SARS-CoV-2 infection or an uninfected control (not recorded which). V gene TRBV7-9 combines with J gene TRBJ1-1, with 9 positions matching TRBD1. Sequenced material: whole blood. CDR3 nucleotides: TGTGCCAGCAGCATTGACAGGGGGAAGGGATCGGACACTGAAGCTTTCTTT. Its translation: CASSIDRGKGSDTEAFF.